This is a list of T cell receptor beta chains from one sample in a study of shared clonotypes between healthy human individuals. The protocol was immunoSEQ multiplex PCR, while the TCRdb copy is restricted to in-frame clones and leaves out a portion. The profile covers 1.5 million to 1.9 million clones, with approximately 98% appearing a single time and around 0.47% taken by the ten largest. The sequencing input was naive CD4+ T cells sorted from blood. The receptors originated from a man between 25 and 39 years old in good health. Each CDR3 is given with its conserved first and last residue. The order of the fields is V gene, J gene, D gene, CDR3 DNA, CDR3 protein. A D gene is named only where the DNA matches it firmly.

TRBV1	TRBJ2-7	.	TGCACCAGCAGCCAAGGACCCCTTAGCGGGAGTTACGAGCAGTACTTC	CTSSQGPLSGSYEQYF
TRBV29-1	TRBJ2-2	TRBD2	TGCAGCGTCGTAGCGGGAGCCGGGGAGCTGTTTTTT	CSVVAGAGELFF
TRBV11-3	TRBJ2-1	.	TGTGCCAGCAGCTTAGAGCCATTGTCCTACAATGAGCAGTTCTTC	CASSLEPLSYNEQFF
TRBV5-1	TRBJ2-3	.	TGCGCCAGCAGCTTGGGAGAATGGGGGACAGATACGCAGTATTTT	CASSLGEWGTDTQYF
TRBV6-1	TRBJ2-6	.	TGTGCCAGCAGCTTCTCTGGGGCCAACGTCCTGACTTTC	CASSFSGANVLTF
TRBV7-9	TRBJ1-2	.	TGTGCCAGCAGCTTAGCGTCTGGTACAGTTGGCTACACCTTC	CASSLASGTVGYTF
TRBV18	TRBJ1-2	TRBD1	TGTGCCAGCTCACCAAACCGGGACAGGGGGATTAATGGCTACACCTTC	CASSPNRDRGINGYTF
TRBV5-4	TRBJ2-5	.	TGTGCCAGCAGCTTGGGACCTCGGGAGACCCAGTACTTC	CASSLGPRETQYF
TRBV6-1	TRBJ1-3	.	TGTGCCAGCAGGGATACAGGCGTCTCTGGAAACACCATATATTTT	CASRDTGVSGNTIYF
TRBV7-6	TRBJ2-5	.	TGTGCCAGCAGCTTAGGGCCGACAGGAGAGACCCAGTACTTC	CASSLGPTGETQYF
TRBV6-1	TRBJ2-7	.	TGTGCCAGCAGTGAACACAGGGTGTACGAGCAGTACTTC	CASSEHRVYEQYF
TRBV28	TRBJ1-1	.	TGTGCCAGCAGTTCGATCAGGGGCACTGAAGCTTTCTTT	CASSSIRGTEAFF
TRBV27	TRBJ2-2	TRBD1	TGTGCCAGCTATCGAAGACAGGGGCTCACGAACACCGGGGAGCTGTTTTTT	CASYRRQGLTNTGELFF
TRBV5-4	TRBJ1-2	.	TGTGCCAGCAGCCCCCGCCGGGAGAGCTATGGCTACACCTTC	CASSPRRESYGYTF
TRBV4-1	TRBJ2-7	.	TGCGCCAGCAGCCAAGAAGGGGCTTGGGGCTCAGAGCAGTACTTC	CASSQEGAWGSEQYF
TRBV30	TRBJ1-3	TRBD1	TGTGCCTGCCCGGCGGACAGGGTGAGCGGAAACACCATATATTTT	CACPADRVSGNTIYF